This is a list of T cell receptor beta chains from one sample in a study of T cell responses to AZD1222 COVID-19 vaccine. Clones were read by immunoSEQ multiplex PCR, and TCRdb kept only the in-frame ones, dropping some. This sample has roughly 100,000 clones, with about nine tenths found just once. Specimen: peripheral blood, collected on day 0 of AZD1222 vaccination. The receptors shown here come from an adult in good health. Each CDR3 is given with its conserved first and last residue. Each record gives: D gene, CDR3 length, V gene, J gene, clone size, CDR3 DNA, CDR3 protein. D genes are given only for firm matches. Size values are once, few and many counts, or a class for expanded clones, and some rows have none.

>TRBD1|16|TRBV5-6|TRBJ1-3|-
TGTGCCAGCAGCCGGACAGGACTAAACTCTGGAAACACCATATATTTT
CASSRTGLNSGNTIYF
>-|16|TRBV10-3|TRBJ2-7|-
TGTGCCATCAGTGATTACAGTAGTAGGCTGAATAACGAGCAGTACTTC
CAISDYSSRLNNEQYF
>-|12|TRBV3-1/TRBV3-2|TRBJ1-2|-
TGTGCCAGCAGCCAAGCGCGGGGCGGCTACACCTTC
CASSQARGGYTF
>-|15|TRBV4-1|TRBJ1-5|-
TGCGCCAGCAGCGGGGAGGGAGGGAACCATCAGCCCCAGCATTTT
CASSGEGGNHQPQHF
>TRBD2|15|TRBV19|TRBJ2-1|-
TGTGCCAGTAGTATGGCTAGCGGGAGTATCAGGGAGCAGTTCTTC
CASSMASGSIREQFF
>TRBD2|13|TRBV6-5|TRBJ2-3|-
TGTGCCAGCTCGAGACTAGCGTCAGATACGCAGTATTTT
CASSRLASDTQYF
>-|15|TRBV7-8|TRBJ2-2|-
TGTGCCAGCAGCTTAGCGGGACAGAACACCGGGGAGCTGTTTTTT
CASSLAGQNTGELFF
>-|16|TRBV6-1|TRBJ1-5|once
TGTGCCAGCAGTGCCCCAGTCGGGGTGAACGATCAGCCCCAGCATTTT
CASSAPVGVNDQPQHF
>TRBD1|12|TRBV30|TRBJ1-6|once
TGTGCCTCGCAGGGGGTTAATTCACCCCTCCACTTT
CASQGVNSPLHF
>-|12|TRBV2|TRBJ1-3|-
TGTGCCAGCACACAAACGGGAAACACCATATATTTT
CASTQTGNTIYF
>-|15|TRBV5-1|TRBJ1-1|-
TGCGCCAGCAGCTGGGGGTACCAGGGGTACACTGAAGCTTTCTTT
CASSWGYQGYTEAFF
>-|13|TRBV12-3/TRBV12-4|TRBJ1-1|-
TGTGCCAGCAGGAGAACAGCTAACACTGAAGCTTTCTTT
CASRRTANTEAFF
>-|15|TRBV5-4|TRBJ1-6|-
TGTGCCAGCAGCTTGCTCGGCAGGGAGAATTCACCCCTCCACTTT
CASSLLGRENSPLHF
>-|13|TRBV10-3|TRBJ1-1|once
TGTGCCATCAGTGATCGCAAGGCGAGTGAAGCTTTCTTT
CAISDRKASEAFF
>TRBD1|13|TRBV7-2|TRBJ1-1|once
TGTGCCAGCAGCCGACAGGGAAACACTGAAGCTTTCTTT
CASSRQGNTEAFF
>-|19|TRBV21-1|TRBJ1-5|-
TGTGCCAGCAGCAAAATTGAGTCAGGGGGCTTGGATAGCAATCAGCCCCAGCATTTT
CASSKIESGGLDSNQPQHF
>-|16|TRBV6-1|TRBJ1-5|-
TGTGCCAGCAGTGAAGCGACCAGGGTGATTGGGCAGCCCCAGCATTTT
CASSEATRVIGQPQHF
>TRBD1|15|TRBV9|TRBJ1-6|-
TGTGCCAGCAGCGTAGGACAGGGAACCAATTCACCCCTCCACTTT
CASSVGQGTNSPLHF
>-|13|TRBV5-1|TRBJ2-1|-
TGCGCCAGCAGCTTGCAGGGTTACAATGAGCAGTTCTTC
CASSLQGYNEQFF
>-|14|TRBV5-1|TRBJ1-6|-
TGCGCCAGCAGCTTTGGGGAAGGAAAATCACCCCTCCACTTT
CASSFGEGKSPLHF
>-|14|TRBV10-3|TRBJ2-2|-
TGTGCCATCAGACCGACAGGGAACACCGGGGAGCTGTTTTTT
CAIRPTGNTGELFF
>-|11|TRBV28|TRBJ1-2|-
TGTGCCAGCAGTTTTGGTAGCGGCTACACCTTC
CASSFGSGYTF
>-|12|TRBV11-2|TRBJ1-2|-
TGTGCCAGCAGCTTAGTGGAGTATGGCTACACCTTC
CASSLVEYGYTF
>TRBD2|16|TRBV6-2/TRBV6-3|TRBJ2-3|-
TGTGCCAGCAGTTACACCCTTGGCGGGAGTATAGATACGCAGTATTTT
CASSYTLGGSIDTQYF
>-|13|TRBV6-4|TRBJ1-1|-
TGTGCCAGCAGTGTGGGGGTGAACACTGAAGCTTTCTTT
CASSVGVNTEAFF
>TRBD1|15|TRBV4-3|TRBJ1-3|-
TGCGCCAGCAGCCTATCCCAGGGGGCTGGAAACACCATATATTTT
CASSLSQGAGNTIYF
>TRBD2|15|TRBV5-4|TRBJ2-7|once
TGTGCCAGCAGCCAAAGGACTAGCGGGGACCACGAGCAGTACTTC
CASSQRTSGDHEQYF
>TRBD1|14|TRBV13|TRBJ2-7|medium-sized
TGTGCCAGCAGCTTACGGACAGGGGGCCACGAGCAGTACTTC
CASSLRTGGHEQYF
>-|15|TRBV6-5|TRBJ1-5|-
TGTGCCAGCAGTCACCATAGGAGGGGCAATCAGCCCCAGCATTTT
CASSHHRRGNQPQHF
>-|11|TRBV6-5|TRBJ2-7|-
TGTGCCAGCAGTTACTCGAGGGAGCAGTACTTC
CASSYSREQYF
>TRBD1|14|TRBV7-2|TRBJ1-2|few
TGTGCCAGCAGCCCGACAGGGGCACTGTATGGCTACACCTTC
CASSPTGALYGYTF
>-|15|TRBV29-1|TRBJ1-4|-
TGCAGCGTTGGGAGGGAGGCAGGCGTTAATGAAAAACTGTTTTTT
CSVGREAGVNEKLFF
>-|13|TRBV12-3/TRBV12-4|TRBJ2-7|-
TGTGCCAGCAGTTTCGAGGGTAGAGGCGAGCAGTACTTC
CASSFEGRGEQYF
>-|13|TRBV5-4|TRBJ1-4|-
TGTGCCAGCAGTCCCGGACGGAGGGAAAAACTGTTTTTT
CASSPGRREKLFF
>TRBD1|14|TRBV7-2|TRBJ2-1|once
TGTGCCAGCAGCTCCCCAGGGGGCTGGAATGAGCAGTTCTTC
CASSSPGGWNEQFF
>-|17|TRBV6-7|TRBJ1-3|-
TGTGCCAGCACCCTCTCCCGGACACCGGTAGCTGGAAACACCATATATTTT
CASTLSRTPVAGNTIYF
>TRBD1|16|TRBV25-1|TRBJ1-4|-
TGTGCCAGCAGCGACTTGACAGGGTTTGAGAATGAAAAACTGTTTTTT
CASSDLTGFENEKLFF
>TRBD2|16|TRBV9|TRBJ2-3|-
TGTGCCAGCAGCGCCCAAGCGGGAGGGATAACAGATACGCAGTATTTT
CASSAQAGGITDTQYF
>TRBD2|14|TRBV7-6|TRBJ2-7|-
TGTGCCAGCAGCCTCGGACTAGCGGGAGACGAGCAGTACTTC
CASSLGLAGDEQYF
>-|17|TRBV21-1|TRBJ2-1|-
TGTGCCAGCAGCAAGGAGATAGCGGGAGCCGTTTACAATGAGCAGTTCTTC
CASSKEIAGAVYNEQFF
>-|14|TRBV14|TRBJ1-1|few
TGTGCCAGCAGCCAAAATCGACAGAACACTGAAGCTTTCTTT
CASSQNRQNTEAFF
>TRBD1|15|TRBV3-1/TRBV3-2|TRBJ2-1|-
TGTGCCAGCAGCCCCCCGGGACAGGTTTCCAATGAGCAGTTCTTC
CASSPPGQVSNEQFF
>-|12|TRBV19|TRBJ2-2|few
TGTGCCAGTAGTATTCGGGTGGGGGAGCTGTTTTTT
CASSIRVGELFF
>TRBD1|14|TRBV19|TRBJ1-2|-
TGTGCCAGTAGCCGCCGGACAGGGTGGGGTGGCTACACCTTC
CASSRRTGWGGYTF
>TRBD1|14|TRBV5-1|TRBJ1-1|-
TGCGCCAGCAGCTTGGTCAGGGGGCAAACTGAAGCTTTCTTT
CASSLVRGQTEAFF
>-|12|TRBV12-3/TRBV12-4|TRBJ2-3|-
TGTGCCAGCAGGACTAGCACAGATACGCAGTATTTT
CASRTSTDTQYF
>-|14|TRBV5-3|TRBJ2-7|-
TGTGCCAGAAGCTTGGAGGAAGATCTCTACGAGCAGTACTTC
CARSLEEDLYEQYF
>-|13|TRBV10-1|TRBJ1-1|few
TGCGCCAGCAGCCGCGTACAAGACACTGAAGCTTTCTTT
CASSRVQDTEAFF
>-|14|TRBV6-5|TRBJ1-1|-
TGTGCCAGCAGCCGCGACCTCATGAACACTGAAGCTTTCTTT
CASSRDLMNTEAFF
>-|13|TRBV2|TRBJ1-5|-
TGTGCCAGCATGCGGGAGCAAAATCAGCCCCAGCATTTT
CASMREQNQPQHF